The sequence of this TCR beta chain was determined in a study of chemoradiotherapy in HPV16-positive cancers. Study details: Candidate HPV-specific T-cell clones and common TCR motifs came from functional assays in two HPV16-positive patients.

As regards this clone: Its antigen is unknown.

Libraries were prepared by immunoSEQ multiplex PCR; TCRdb keeps only in-frame clonotypes and omits some of them. The sample lists roughly 32,000 clones; roughly 87% were seen once. Study-level findings and limits: HPV-responsive T-cell expansion during chemoradiotherapy was linked to improved recurrence-free survival in HPV16-positive patients.

The CDR3 covers 12 residues. CDR1 and CDR2 (germline): GTSNPN, SVGIG (reference sequence). Trimming took 2 bases from V and 12 from J, leaving 14 bases between them. Repeated repertoire sampling spanned the course of chemoradiotherapy. Here the sequenced sample was blood, taken from a patient who underwent chemoradiotherapy. The chain links TRBV30 to TRBJ1-5; D is possibly TRBD1 (6 bases). The clonotype was recovered from a human donor with HPV-associated anogenital cancer. CDR3 DNA sequence: TGTGCCTGGAGTCCAACCTGGGGGCTCCAGCATTTT. Residues: CAWSPTWGLQHF.